This is a list of T cell receptor beta chains from one sample in a study of blood T cell repertoires in COVID-19. The table came from immunoSEQ multiplex PCR; TCRdb's copy has only in-frame clones and leaves some out. The data hold around 390,000 clones, with 80% to 90% observed a single time. Input material: PBMCs or T cells enriched from blood (not recorded which). These receptor sequences come from a woman between 45 and 60 years old who had recovered from COVID-19. The CDR3 runs from the conserved cysteine through the conserved F or W. The D gene is left open where the match is weak. The size entry is marked missing in some rows and otherwise reads once, few, many or a size class.

size,J,V,D,CDR3,DNA
few,TRBJ1-5,TRBV18,TRBD1,CASSPPGTAQNQPQHF,TGTGCCAGCTCACCACCCGGGACAGCCCAAAATCAGCCCCAGCATTTT
.,TRBJ1-3,TRBV5-4,.,CASSSTGFSGNTIYF,TGTGCCAGCAGCTCTACAGGTTTCTCTGGAAACACCATATATTTT
many,TRBJ2-3,TRBV23-1,TRBD2,CASSQRGGTDTQYF,TGCGCCAGCAGTCAGCGGGGGGGCACAGATACGCAGTATTTT
.,TRBJ1-2,TRBV9,.,CASSVVGRAVGYTF,TGTGCCAGCAGCGTAGTAGGCAGGGCGGTTGGCTACACCTTC
few,TRBJ2-7,TRBV29-1,.,CSVGGRGREQYF,TGCAGCGTTGGGGGCAGGGGCCGCGAGCAGTACTTC
few,TRBJ1-2,TRBV5-1,TRBD1,CASSLSTGIGYTF,TGCGCCAGCAGCTTGTCGACAGGGATTGGCTACACCTTC
.,TRBJ1-5,TRBV28,.,CASTMTVLSNQPQHF,TGTGCCAGCACGATGACAGTCCTTAGCAATCAGCCCCAGCATTTT
.,TRBJ1-2,TRBV7-9,TRBD1,CASSALGTVTTYGYTF,TGTGCCAGCAGCGCCCTAGGGACAGTTACGACCTATGGCTACACCTTC
few,TRBJ1-4,TRBV12-3/TRBV12-4,.,CASRLPGGEKLFF,TGTGCCAGCAGGCTTCCGGGGGGTGAAAAACTGTTTTTT
.,TRBJ1-1,TRBV11-2,.,CASSKAGTKSLNTEAFF,TGTGCCAGCAGCAAAGCCGGGACAAAATCCTTGAACACTGAAGCTTTCTTT
.,TRBJ2-5,TRBV20-1,.,CSASDLRLLKETQYF,TGCAGTGCTAGTGACCTTCGACTGCTAAAAGAGACCCAGTACTTC
many,TRBJ1-5,TRBV27,.,CASSFPGQPQHF,TGTGCCAGCAGTTTTCCAGGTCAGCCCCAGCATTTT
.,TRBJ1-2,TRBV6-5,TRBD1,CASSNRGAFSYGYTF,TGTGCCAGCAGCAACAGGGGGGCTTTTTCCTATGGCTACACCTTC
.,TRBJ2-3,TRBV14,TRBD2,CASSQGLAGSFTDTQYF,TGTGCCAGCAGCCAAGGGCTAGCGGGCTCTTTCACAGATACGCAGTATTTT
.,TRBJ1-6,TRBV27,.,CASSLLGPSYNSPLHF,TGTGCCAGCAGTTTGTTGGGCCCCTCCTATAATTCACCCCTCCACTTT
.,TRBJ1-2,TRBV2,.,CASNQPTGSYGYTF,TGTGCCAGCAATCAACCGACAGGTTCTTATGGCTACACCTTC
.,TRBJ1-4,TRBV7-9,.,CASSLAGIGEKLFF,TGTGCCAGCAGCTTAGCCGGGATCGGTGAAAAACTGTTTTTT
.,TRBJ2-1,TRBV6-5,.,CASSYVQYNEQFF,TGTGCCAGCAGTTACGTTCAGTACAATGAGCAGTTCTTC
.,TRBJ2-7,TRBV29-1,TRBD2,CSVELLRGSSGDEQYF,TGCAGCGTTGAGCTTTTGCGGGGGTCCTCAGGTGACGAGCAGTACTTC
.,TRBJ2-3,TRBV2,TRBD2,CASRLTSVLGTDTQYF,TGTGCCAGCAGGCTAACTAGCGTTCTTGGGACAGATACGCAGTATTTT
few,TRBJ2-7,TRBV5-1,TRBD1,CASSPSPQGGNEQYF,TGCGCCAGCAGCCCTAGCCCACAGGGGGGCAACGAGCAGTACTTC
.,TRBJ1-1,TRBV25-1,.,CASSARPGEGQGPRAFF,TGTGCCAGCAGTGCTAGACCGGGAGAAGGGCAGGGCCCCAGAGCTTTCTTT
.,TRBJ1-2,TRBV9,.,CASSDNRANYGYTF,TGTGCCAGCAGCGATAACAGAGCTAACTATGGCTACACCTTC
.,TRBJ1-2,TRBV5-1,TRBD1,CASRGTGSLPYGYTF,TGCGCCAGCCGGGGGACAGGGTCGCTACCTTATGGCTACACCTTC
.,TRBJ1-4,TRBV30,.,CAWSPPLPHKNEKLFF,TGTGCCTGGAGTCCCCCCTTGCCGCACAAGAATGAAAAACTGTTTTTT
.,TRBJ2-5,TRBV19,.,CASSDRGQETQYF,TGTGCCAGTAGCGATCGGGGACAAGAGACCCAGTACTTC
.,TRBJ1-2,TRBV20-1,.,CSARITAGYTF,TGCAGTGCTAGGATAACAGCCGGCTACACCTTC
.,TRBJ2-1,TRBV7-2,.,CASRLASSVEQFF,TGTGCCAGCAGACTTGCTAGTAGCGTTGAGCAGTTCTTC
.,TRBJ1-1,TRBV6-5,.,CASRADRSMNTEAFF,TGTGCCAGCAGGGCCGACAGGTCCATGAACACTGAAGCTTTCTTT
.,TRBJ1-5,TRBV18,TRBD1,CASSTMTGTTVSNQPQHF,TGTGCCAGCTCAACCATGACAGGGACGACCGTAAGCAATCAGCCCCAGCATTTT
.,TRBJ1-2,TRBV19,.,CASSLGLIYGYTF,TGTGCCAGTAGTCTAGGACTGATCTATGGCTACACCTTC
once,TRBJ2-2,TRBV4-1,TRBD1,CASSQDLGQGITGELFF,TGCGCCAGCAGCCAAGATTTGGGACAGGGGATAACCGGGGAGCTGTTTTTT
.,TRBJ2-5,TRBV30,.,CAWSGSYQETQYF,TGTGCCTGGAGTGGTTCGTACCAAGAGACCCAGTACTTC
many,TRBJ2-7,TRBV4-3,.,CASSQVPGYEQYF,TGCGCCAGCAGCCAGGTTCCGGGCTACGAGCAGTACTTC
.,TRBJ1-2,TRBV20-1,TRBD1,CSASGQARGVGYTF,TGCAGTGCTAGTGGACAGGCGAGGGGTGTTGGCTACACCTTC
.,TRBJ1-6,TRBV6-5,.,CASRPSSKTLHF,TGTGCCAGCAGACCCTCGAGTAAAACCCTCCACTTT
.,TRBJ1-2,TRBV11-2,TRBD1,CASSSRGLGYTF,TGTGCCAGCAGCAGCAGGGGGCTTGGCTACACCTTC
.,TRBJ1-2,TRBV6-5,TRBD1,CASRVGQGGYGYTF,TGTGCCAGCAGGGTAGGACAGGGAGGCTATGGCTACACCTTC
.,TRBJ1-5,TRBV19,.,CASSRVGNQPQHF,TGTGCCAGTAGCCGAGTGGGCAATCAGCCCCAGCATTTT
.,TRBJ2-5,TRBV7-9,TRBD1,CASSWGQGETQYF,TGTGCCAGCAGCTGGGGACAGGGCGAGACCCAGTACTTC
many,TRBJ2-1,TRBV5-1,TRBD1,CASSLAPGQGGNEQFF,TGCGCCAGCAGCTTGGCTCCGGGACAGGGGGGTAATGAGCAGTTCTTC
.,TRBJ1-5,TRBV21-1,.,CASSKGMAGLNQPQHF,TGTGCCAGCAGCAAAGGTATGGCAGGACTCAATCAGCCCCAGCATTTT